The 5 T cell receptor beta chains below come from one sample, sequenced in a study of CD8 T cells in Susac syndrome. RNA in amounts of roughly 0.5 to 1 ug was reverse transcribed with random hexamers. Via MiXCR, TCRdb re-called the immunoSEQ multiplex PCR reads, giving one row per CDR3 protein. The sample yields around 300,000 distinct CDR3 sequences, roughly 90% seen once. The sample consisted of CD8+ T cells from PBMCs. The receptor source for this set is a human donor with multiple sclerosis.

This clonotype was recorded only once. The V and J genes are TRBV6-5 and TRBJ2-3; the match to TRBD2 covers 8 bases. The CDR3 runs to 17 residues. The ends lost 1 base at V and 1 base at J; junction bases unmatched: 7. CDR1 MNHEY and CDR2 SVGAGI come from the germline V gene. The CDR3 loop is CASSYFSGGSRTDTQYF. In DNA form, the CDR3 reads TGTGCCAGCAGTTACTTTTCGGGGGGGTCCCGCACAGATACGCAGTATTTT.

The genes are TRBV20-1 and TRBJ2-7; the D gene is possibly TRBD2 (6 bases). The CDR3 runs to 16 residues. Germline-derived CDR1 and CDR2 are DFQATT and SNEGSKA (reference sequence). Trimming left V 0 bases short and J 0 bases short, with 15 bases between. This chain's CDR3 is CSAREMAGTLSYEQYF. CDR3 in DNA: TGCAGTGCTAGAGAGATGGCCGGGACTCTCTCCTACGAGCAGTACTTC.

The rearrangement uses TRBV29-1 and TRBJ2-1, with D possibly matching TRBD2 (5 bases). The germline CDR1 and CDR2 sequences are SQVTM and ANQGSEA. V dropped 1 base and J dropped 10 bases, with 14 bases sitting between them. This CDR3 contains 13 residues. CDR3 DNA: TGCAGCGTTGAAGGTCAGCGGTTCGGGGAGCAGTTCTTC. Protein: CSVEGQRFGEQFF.

The V call is TRBV25-1, the J call TRBJ2-7, with a weak D call TRBD1 (7 bases). Germline CDR1 reads MGHDK; CDR2 reads SYGVNS. The CDR3 is 15 residues long. The germline V and J ends were trimmed by 4 bases and 2 bases, with 15 bases remaining between them. The CDR3 DNA reads as TGTGCCAGCAGTGGCCGCGGGACAGCAGCCTACGAGCAGTACTTC. This sequence encodes CASSGRGTAAYEQYF.

The V gene is TRBV5-4, the J gene TRBJ2-5; tentatively, D is TRBD1 (5 bases). The CDR3 is 13 amino acids. Germline V CDR1 and CDR2: SGHNT, YYREEE (reference sequence). The V and J ends lost 4 bases and 5 bases respectively, with 12 bases between them. In DNA form, the CDR3 reads TGTGCCAGCAGCCCCTTTAGGGGTGAGACCCAGTACTTC. Translation: CASSPFRGETQYF.